This T cell receptor beta chain was captured in a study of beta chain features in type 1 diabetes. About the study: Across all samples, roughly 100,000,000 sorted cells were examined.

Staining for CD45RO/CCR7/CD25/CD127/CD95/CD27 allowed sorting of CD4+ naive, central memory, regulatory and stem cell-like memory cells. Study conclusions and caveats: HLA influence on TCRB rearrangement stayed unresolved here. Across all four CD4+ subsets, people with type 1 diabetes showed modestly shorter TCRB CDR3s. cDNA-based reads could over-represent cells with high TCR expression.

The sequenced template was cDNA made from the entire isolated RNA. Profiling relied on immunoSEQ multiplex PCR, and the TCRdb table lists in-frame clones only, not all of them. This table holds 400,000 or so clones, around 9.6% found once. CDR1 and CDR2 from the germline V gene are SGHDN and FVKESK. V shed 3 bases and J shed 3 bases, with 9 bases lying between them. This CDR3 has 13 amino acids. This clone was observed at least ten times. Its antigen is unidentified. The sequencing sample was made of central memory CD4+ T cells from blood. The clonotype comes from a man younger than 45 with type 1 diabetes. The V and J genes are TRBV14 and TRBJ2-7; D unclear. CDR3 region: CASSHRNGYEQYF. The CDR3, as DNA: TGTGCCAGCAGCCATCGCAACGGCTACGAGCAGTACTTC.